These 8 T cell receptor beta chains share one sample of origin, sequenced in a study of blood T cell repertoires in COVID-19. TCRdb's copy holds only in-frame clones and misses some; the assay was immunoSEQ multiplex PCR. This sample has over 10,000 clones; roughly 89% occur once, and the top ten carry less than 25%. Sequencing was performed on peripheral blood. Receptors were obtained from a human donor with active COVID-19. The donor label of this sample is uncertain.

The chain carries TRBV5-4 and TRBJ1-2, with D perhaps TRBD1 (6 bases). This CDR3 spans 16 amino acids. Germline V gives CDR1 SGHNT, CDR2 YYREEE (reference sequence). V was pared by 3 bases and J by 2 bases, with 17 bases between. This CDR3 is CASSSPQGRENYGYTF. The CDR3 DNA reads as TGTGCCAGCAGCTCTCCTCAGGGGAGGGAGAACTATGGCTACACCTTC.

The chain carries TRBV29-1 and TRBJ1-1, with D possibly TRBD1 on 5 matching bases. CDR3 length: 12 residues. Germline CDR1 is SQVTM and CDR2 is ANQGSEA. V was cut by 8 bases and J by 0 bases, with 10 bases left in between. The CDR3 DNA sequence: TGCAGCTGCGGGACGTTGAACACTGAAGCTTTCTTT. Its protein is CSCGTLNTEAFF.

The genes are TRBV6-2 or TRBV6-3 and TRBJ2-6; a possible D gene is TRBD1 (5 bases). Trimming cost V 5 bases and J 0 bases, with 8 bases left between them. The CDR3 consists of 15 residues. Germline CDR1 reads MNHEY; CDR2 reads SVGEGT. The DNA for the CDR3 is TGTGCCAGCAGTCGACAGCCCTCTGGGGCCAACGTCCTGACTTTC. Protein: CASSRQPSGANVLTF.

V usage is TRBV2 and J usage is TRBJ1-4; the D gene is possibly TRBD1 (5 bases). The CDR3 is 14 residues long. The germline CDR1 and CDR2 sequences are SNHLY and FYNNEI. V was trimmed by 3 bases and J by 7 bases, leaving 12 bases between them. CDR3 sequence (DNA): TGTGCCAGCAGTGAGTGGGGCTTAAGTGAAAAACTGTTTTTT. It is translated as CASSEWGLSEKLFF.

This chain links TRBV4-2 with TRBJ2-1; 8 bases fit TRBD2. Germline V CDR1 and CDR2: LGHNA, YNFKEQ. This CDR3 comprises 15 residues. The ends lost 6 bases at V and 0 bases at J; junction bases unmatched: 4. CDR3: CASSSSGSSYNEQFF. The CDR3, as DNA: TGTGCCAGCAGTTCAAGCGGGAGCTCCTACAATGAGCAGTTCTTC.

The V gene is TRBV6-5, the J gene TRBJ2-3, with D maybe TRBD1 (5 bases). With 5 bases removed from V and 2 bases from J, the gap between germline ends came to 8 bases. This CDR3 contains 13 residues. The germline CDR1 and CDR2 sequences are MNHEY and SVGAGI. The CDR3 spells CASSPGNTDTQYF. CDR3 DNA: TGTGCCAGCAGTCCAGGGAACACAGATACGCAGTATTTT.

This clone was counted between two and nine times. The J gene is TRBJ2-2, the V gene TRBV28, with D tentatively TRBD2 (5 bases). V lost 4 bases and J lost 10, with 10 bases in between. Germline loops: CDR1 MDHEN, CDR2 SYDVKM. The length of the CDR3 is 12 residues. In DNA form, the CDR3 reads TGTGCCAGCAGTTCCCTGAGGGCGGAGCTGTTTTTT. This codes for CASSSLRAELFF.

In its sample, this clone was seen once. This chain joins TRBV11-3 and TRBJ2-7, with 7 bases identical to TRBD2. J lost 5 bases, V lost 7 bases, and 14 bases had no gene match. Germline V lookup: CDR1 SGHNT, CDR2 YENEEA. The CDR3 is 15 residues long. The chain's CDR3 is CASIITVGGSNEQYF. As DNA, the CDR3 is TGTGCCAGCATCATTACGGTGGGGGGGAGCAACGAGCAGTACTTC.